What follows are 5 T cell receptor beta chains derived from one specimen sequenced in a study of shared clonotypes between healthy human individuals. Some clones are missing from TCRdb's copy, which holds only in-frame ones; the method was immunoSEQ multiplex PCR. This table has some 1,100,000 clones, more than 75% appearing once. Sequencing input: memory CD4+ T cells from PBMCs. As for subset: CD45RA-negative fraction. These receptors originate from a young man in good health. Some clones in this sample may be carry-over from other donors' samples.

J is TRBJ2-7 and V is TRBV27, with a possible D match to TRBD1 (7 bases). Trimming took off 6 bases at V and 1 base at J, with 13 bases between the two ends. Germline lookup yields CDR1 MNHEY and CDR2 SMNVEV (reference sequence). The CDR3 covers 14 residues. This CDR3 is CASSRTGGSYEQYF. The DNA of the CDR3 is TGTGCCAGCAGCCGGACAGGAGGGTCCTACGAGCAGTACTTC.

The chain uses TRBV5-1 and TRBJ2-5; D remains ambiguous. Per germline, CDR1 SGHRS and CDR2 YFSETQ. This CDR3 is 14 amino acids long. Between the trimmed V and J ends, which lost 0 bases and 3 bases, there was a span of 9 bases. The CDR3 is CASSLVAEKETQYF. The CDR3 coding sequence is TGCGCCAGCAGCTTGGTGGCAGAAAAAGAGACCCAGTACTTC. Combining the CDR3 with reference TRBV5-1 and TRBJ2-5 gives the whole variable domain KAGVTQTPRYLIKTRGQQVTLSCSPISGHRSVSWYQQTPGQGLQFLFEYFSETQRNKGNFPGRFSGRQFSNSRSEMNVSTLELGDSALYLCASSLVAEKETQYFGPGTRLLVL.

Concerning this clone: Other DNA sequences from this sample encode an identical CDR3 as well. V is TRBV2 and J is TRBJ2-5; D is possibly TRBD1 (7 bases). The CDR3 is made up of 14 amino acids. Looked up from germline, CDR1 is SNHLY and CDR2 is FYNNEI. V was shortened by 4 bases and J by 1 base, with 10 bases between the two germline ends. The CDR3 sequence: CASSVQGGQETQYF. CDR3 DNA: TGTGCCAGCAGTGTCCAGGGGGGCCAAGAGACCCAGTACTTC.

In this sample, this clone turned up a few times. This chain joins TRBV4-1 and TRBJ2-7; 9 bases map to TRBD2. In germline, CDR1 is MGHRA, CDR2 YSYEKL. The trim removed 4 bases at V and 0 bases at J, leaving 7 bases unmatched. This CDR3 spans 16 amino acids. The CDR3 region has the DNA TGCGCCAGCAGCCCCCGGGGTAGCGGGGGCTCCTACGAGCAGTACTTC. It encodes CASSPRGSGGSYEQYF.

CDR3 amino acids: CAISEGMVGRDVFNYGYTF. CDR3 coding DNA: TGTGCCATCAGTGAGGGGATGGTAGGCAGAGATGTATTTAACTATGGCTACACCTTC. The chain joins TRBV10-3 to TRBJ1-2; D unclear. V gave up 2 bases and J gave up 1 base, with 23 bases separating them. Germline V CDR1 and CDR2: ENHRY, SYGVKD. The length of the CDR3 is 19 residues.